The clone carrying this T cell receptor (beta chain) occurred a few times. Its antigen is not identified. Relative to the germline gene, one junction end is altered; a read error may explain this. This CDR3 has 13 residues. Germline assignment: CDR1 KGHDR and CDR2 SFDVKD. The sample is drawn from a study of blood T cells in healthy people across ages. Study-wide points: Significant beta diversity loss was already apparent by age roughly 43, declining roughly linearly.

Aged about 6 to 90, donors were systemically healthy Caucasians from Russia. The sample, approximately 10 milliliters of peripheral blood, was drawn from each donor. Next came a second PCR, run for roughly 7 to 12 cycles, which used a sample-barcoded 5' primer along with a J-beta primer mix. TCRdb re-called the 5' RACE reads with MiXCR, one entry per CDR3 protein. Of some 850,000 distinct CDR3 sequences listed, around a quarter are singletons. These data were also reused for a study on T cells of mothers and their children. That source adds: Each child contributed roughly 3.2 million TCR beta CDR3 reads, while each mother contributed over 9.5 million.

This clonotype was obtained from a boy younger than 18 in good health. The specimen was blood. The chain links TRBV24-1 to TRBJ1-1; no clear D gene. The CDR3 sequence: CATSNFANTEAFF. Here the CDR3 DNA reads TGTGCCACCAGTAATTTCGCGAACACTGAAGCTTTCTTT.